The clone carrying this T cell receptor beta chain was observed a handful of times. The antigen is undetermined. The same CDR3 is also encoded by other DNA sequences in this sample. PCR amplification relied on 60 Vbeta primers (plus 13 Jbeta primers). The data were produced by immunoSEQ multiplex PCR, yet TCRdb's version contains in-frame clones alone and is incomplete. In the table there are some 120,000 clones, approximately 61% of which are singletons. Deletions cut 0 bases from V and 6 bases from J, with 12 bases between. In germline, CDR1 is SGHRS, CDR2 YFSETQ. The length of the CDR3 is 14 residues. The data derive from a study of cytomegalovirus exposure and HLA in healthy donors. General study results and limits: One variant, a missense change in DCLRE1C, was linked in a later analysis to TCR beta V- and J-gene trimming. It was shown in a later analysis that HLA-associated TCR beta chains were more clonally expanded than other, equally common chains. According to an earlier analysis, most TCR beta V segments yielded productive rearrangements about 87% or about 30% of the time. An analysis was carried out later, and it reportedly showed fewer N-insertions in an Asian-associated ancestry cluster than the roughly 670-donor mean.

The sample consisted of PBMCs. This chain joins TRBV5-1 and TRBJ1-2, with a tentative D call TRBD1 (5 bases). This receptor was taken from a man between 25 and 39 years old in good health and CMV-seropositive. This CDR3 is CASSLGGGMDGYTF. DNA of the CDR3: TGCGCCAGCAGCTTGGGGGGGGGAATGGATGGCTACACCTTC.